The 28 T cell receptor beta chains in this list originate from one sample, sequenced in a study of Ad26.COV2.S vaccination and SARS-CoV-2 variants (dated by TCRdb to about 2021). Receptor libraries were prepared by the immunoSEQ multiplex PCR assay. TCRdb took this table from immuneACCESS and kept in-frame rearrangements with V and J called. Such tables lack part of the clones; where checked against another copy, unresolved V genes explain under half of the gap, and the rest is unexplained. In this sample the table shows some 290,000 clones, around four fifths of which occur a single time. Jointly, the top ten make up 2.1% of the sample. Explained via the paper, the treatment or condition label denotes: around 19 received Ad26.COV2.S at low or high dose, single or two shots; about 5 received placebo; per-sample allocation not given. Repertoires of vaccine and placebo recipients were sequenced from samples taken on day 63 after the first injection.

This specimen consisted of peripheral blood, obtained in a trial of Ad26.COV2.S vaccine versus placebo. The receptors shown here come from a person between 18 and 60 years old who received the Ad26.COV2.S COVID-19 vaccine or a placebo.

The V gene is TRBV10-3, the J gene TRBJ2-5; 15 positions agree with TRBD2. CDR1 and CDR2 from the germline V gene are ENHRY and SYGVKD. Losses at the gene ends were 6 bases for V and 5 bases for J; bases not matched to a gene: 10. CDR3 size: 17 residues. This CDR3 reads CAISPSRTSGGAETQYF. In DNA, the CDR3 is TGTGCCATCAGCCCGTCACGGACTAGCGGGGGGGCGGAGACCCAGTACTTC.

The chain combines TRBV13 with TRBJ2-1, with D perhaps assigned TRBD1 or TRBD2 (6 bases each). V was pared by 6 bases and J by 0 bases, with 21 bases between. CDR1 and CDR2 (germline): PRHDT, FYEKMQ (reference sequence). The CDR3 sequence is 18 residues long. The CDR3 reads CASRRGGWTLRSYNEQFF. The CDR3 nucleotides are TGTGCCAGCAGACGAGGGGGGTGGACACTTCGCTCCTACAATGAGCAGTTCTTC. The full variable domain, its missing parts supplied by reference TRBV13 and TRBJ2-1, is AAGVIQSPRHLIKEKRETATLKCYPIPRHDTVYWYQQGPGQDPQFLISFYEKMQSDKGSIPDRFSAQQFSDYHSELNMSSLELGDSALYFCASRRGGWTLRSYNEQFFGPGTRLTVL.

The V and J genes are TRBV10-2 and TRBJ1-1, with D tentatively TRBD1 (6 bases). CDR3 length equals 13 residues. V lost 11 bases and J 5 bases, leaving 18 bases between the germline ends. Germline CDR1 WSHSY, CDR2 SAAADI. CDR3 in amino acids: CASGEGEGTEAFF. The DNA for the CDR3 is TGCGCCTCGGGGGAGGGGGAAGGGACTGAAGCTTTCTTT.

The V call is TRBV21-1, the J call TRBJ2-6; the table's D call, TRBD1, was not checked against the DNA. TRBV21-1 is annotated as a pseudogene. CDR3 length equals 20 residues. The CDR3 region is CARTKGGAGGPSSGANVLTF. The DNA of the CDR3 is TGTGCCAGGACCAAAGGAGGGGCAGGGGGCCCCTCTTCTGGGGCCAACGTCCTGACTTTC.

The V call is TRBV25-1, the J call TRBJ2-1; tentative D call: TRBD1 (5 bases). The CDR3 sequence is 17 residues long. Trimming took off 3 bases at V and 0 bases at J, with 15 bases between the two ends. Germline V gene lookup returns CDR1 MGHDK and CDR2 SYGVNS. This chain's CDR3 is CASSDIRGFRSYNEQFF. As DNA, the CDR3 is TGTGCCAGCAGTGATATAAGGGGTTTTCGCTCCTACAATGAGCAGTTCTTC. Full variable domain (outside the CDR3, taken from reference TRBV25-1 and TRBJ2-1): EADIYQTPRYLVIGTGKKITLECSQTMGHDKMYWYQQDPGMELHLIHYSYGVNSTEKGDLSSESTVSRIRTEHFPLTLESARPSHTSQYLCASSDIRGFRSYNEQFFGPGTRLTVL.

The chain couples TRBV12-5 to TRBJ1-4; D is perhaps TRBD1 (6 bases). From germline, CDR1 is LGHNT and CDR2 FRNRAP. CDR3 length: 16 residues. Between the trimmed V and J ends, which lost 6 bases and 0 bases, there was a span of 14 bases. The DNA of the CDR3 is TGTGCTAGTGGATCAAAACAGGGCGCAACTAATGAAAAACTGTTTTTT. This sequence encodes CASGSKQGATNEKLFF.

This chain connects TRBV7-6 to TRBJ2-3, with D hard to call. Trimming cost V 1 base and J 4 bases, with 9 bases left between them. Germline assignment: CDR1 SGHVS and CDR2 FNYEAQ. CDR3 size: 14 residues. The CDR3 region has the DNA TGTGCCAGCAGCTTAGACCGGCCCGCAGATACGCAGTATTTT. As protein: CASSLDRPADTQYF.

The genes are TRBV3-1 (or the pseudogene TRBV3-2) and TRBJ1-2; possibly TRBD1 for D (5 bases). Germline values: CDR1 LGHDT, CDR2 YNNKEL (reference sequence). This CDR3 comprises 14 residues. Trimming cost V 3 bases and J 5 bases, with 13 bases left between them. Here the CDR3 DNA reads TGTGCCAGCAGCCAGCAGACAGCGATTTATGGCTACACCTTC. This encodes CASSQQTAIYGYTF.

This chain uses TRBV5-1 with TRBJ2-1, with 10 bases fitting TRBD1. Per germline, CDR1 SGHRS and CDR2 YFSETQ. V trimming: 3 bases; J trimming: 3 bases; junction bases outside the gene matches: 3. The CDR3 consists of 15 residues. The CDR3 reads CASSSGTGVYNEQFF. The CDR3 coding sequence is TGCGCCAGCAGCTCCGGGACAGGGGTCTACAATGAGCAGTTCTTC.

The CDR3 nucleotides are TGTGCCAGCAGTCCGAGCCGGGACAGGGGAACACCCGGGGAGCTGTTTTTT. Its protein product is CASSPSRDRGTPGELFF. This chain uses TRBV7-6 with TRBJ2-2; TRBD1 agrees at 10 bases. CDR1 is SGHVS and CDR2 is FNYEAQ in the germline V gene. Unmatched junction bases numbered 13, after V lost 6 bases and J lost 6 bases. This CDR3 region has 17 residues. Combining the CDR3 with reference TRBV7-6 and TRBJ2-2 gives the whole variable domain GAGVSQSPRYKVTKRGQDVALRCDPISGHVSLYWYRQALGQGPEFLTYFNYEAQQDKSGLPNDRFSAERPEGSISTLTIQRTEQRDSAMYRCASSPSRDRGTPGELFFGEGSRLTVL.

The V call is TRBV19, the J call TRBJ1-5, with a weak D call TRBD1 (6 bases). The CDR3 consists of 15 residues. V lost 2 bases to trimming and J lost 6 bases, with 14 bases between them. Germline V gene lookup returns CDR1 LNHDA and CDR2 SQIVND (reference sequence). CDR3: CASSISGTISQPQHF. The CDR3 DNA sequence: TGTGCCAGTAGTATATCCGGGACAATAAGTCAGCCCCAGCATTTT.

The CDR3 loop reads CASSYSKTGITDEQYF. The CDR3 nucleotides read TGTGCCAGCAGTTACTCAAAGACAGGGATTACGGACGAGCAGTACTTC. J is TRBJ2-7 and V is TRBV6-5, with TRBD1 matching over 7 bases. V shed 0 bases, J shed 5 bases, and the junction held 10 bases outside the gene matches. The CDR3 consists of 16 residues. Germline values: CDR1 MNHEY, CDR2 SVGAGI.

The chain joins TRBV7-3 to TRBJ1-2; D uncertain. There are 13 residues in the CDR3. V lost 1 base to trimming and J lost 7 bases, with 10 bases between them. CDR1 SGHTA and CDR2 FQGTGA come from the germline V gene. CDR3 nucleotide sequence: TGTGCCAGCAGCTTAAATGACGGCTCTGGCTACACCTTC. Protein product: CASSLNDGSGYTF.

The CDR3: CASSPRRDTNTEAFF. The CDR3 nucleotides read TGTGCCAGCAGTCCAAGGAGGGACACGAACACTGAAGCTTTCTTT. V gene TRBV25-1 combines with J gene TRBJ1-1; weak D call: TRBD1 (6 bases). The length of the CDR3 is 15 residues. V was shortened by 5 bases and J by 1 base, with 14 bases between the two germline ends. CDR1 and CDR2 (germline): MGHDK, SYGVNS.

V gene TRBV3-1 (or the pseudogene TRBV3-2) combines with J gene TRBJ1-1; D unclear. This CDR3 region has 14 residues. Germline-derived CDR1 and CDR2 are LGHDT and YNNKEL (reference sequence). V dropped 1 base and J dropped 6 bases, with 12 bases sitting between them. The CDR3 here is CASSQGRQLSEAFF. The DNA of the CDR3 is TGTGCCAGCAGCCAAGGTCGCCAGTTATCTGAAGCTTTCTTT.

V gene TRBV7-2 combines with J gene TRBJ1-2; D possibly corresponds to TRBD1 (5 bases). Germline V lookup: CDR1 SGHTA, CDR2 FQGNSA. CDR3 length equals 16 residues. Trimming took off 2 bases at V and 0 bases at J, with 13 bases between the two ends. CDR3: CASSLQGTAANYGYTF. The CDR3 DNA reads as TGTGCCAGCAGCTTACAGGGCACCGCGGCTAACTATGGCTACACCTTC.

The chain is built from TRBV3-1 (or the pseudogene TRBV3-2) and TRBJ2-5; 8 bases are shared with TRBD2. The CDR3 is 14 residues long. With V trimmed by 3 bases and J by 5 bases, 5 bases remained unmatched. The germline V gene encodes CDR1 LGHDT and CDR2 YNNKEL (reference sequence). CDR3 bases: TGTGCCAGCAGCCACCTAGCGGGCGGGGAGACCCAGTACTTC. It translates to CASSHLAGGETQYF.

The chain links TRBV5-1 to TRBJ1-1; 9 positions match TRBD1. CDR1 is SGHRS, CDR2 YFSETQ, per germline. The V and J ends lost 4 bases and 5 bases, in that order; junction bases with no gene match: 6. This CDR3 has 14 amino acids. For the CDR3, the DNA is TGCGCCAGCAGCAATACAGGGGGCATAACTGAAGCTTTCTTT. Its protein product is CASSNTGGITEAFF. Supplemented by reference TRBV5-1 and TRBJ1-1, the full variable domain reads KAGVTQTPRYLIKTRGQQVTLSCSPISGHRSVSWYQQTPGQGLQFLFEYFSETQRNKGNFPGRFSGRQFSNSRSEMNVSTLELGDSALYLCASSNTGGITEAFFGQGTRLTVV.

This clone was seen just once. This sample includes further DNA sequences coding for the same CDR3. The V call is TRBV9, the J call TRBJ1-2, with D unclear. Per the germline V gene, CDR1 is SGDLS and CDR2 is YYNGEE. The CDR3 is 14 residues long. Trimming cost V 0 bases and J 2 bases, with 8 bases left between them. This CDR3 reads CASSVGPENYGYTF. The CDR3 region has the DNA TGTGCCAGCAGCGTAGGCCCGGAGAACTATGGCTACACCTTC.

The CDR3 region has the DNA TGTGCCAGCAGCCAATCGGGGGCAGGCTACACCTTC. This encodes CASSQSGAGYTF. This chain links TRBV3-1 (or the pseudogene TRBV3-2) with TRBJ1-2; D might be TRBD1 (6 bases). The CDR3 spans 12 residues. CDR1 and CDR2 from the germline V gene are LGHDT and YNNKEL (reference sequence). Trimming shortened V by 2 bases and J by 8 bases, and 9 bases separated the two germline ends.

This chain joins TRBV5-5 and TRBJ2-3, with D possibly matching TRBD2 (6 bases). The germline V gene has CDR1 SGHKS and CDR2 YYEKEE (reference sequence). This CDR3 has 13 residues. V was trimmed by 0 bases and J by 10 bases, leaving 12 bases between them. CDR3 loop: CASSLEPAGSQYF. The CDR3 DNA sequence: TGTGCCAGCAGCTTGGAACCTGCGGGGTCGCAGTATTTT.

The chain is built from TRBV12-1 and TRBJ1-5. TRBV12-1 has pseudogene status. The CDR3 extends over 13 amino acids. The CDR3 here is CASVDGRNQPQHF. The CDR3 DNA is TGTGCCAGCGTCGACGGACGCAATCAGCCCCAGCATTTT.

This CDR3 reads CASSPMGGQETQYF. The CDR3 coding sequence is TGTGCCAGCAGCCCAATGGGGGGGCAAGAGACCCAGTACTTC. The rearrangement joins TRBV7-9 to TRBJ2-5; 7 bases map to TRBD2. The CDR3 length is 14 residues. Germline V CDR1 and CDR2: SEHNR, FQNEAQ (reference sequence). V gave up 5 bases and J gave up 2 bases; unmatched junction bases: 5.

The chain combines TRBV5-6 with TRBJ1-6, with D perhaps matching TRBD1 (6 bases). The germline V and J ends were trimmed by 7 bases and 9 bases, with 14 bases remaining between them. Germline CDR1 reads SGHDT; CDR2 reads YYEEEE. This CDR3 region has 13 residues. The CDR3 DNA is TGTGCCAGCGGCAGGGGCCGGGGTTCACCCCTCCACTTT. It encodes CASGRGRGSPLHF.

The CDR3 region has the DNA TGTGCCAGCAGCAGTGGTGGAGATGGCTACACCTTC. Translation gives CASSSGGDGYTF. V is TRBV5-4 and J is TRBJ1-2, with D hard to call. Trimming stripped 4 bases from V and 6 bases from J, with 10 bases between. The CDR3 loop spans 12 amino acids. Germline V gene data show CDR1 as SGHNT and CDR2 as YYREEE (reference sequence).

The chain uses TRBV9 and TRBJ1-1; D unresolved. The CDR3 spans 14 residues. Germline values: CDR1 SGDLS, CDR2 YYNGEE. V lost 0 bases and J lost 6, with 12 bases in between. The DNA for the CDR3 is TGTGCCAGCAGCGTAGGGGCCCGGGTTTCTGAAGCTTTCTTT. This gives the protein CASSVGARVSEAFF.

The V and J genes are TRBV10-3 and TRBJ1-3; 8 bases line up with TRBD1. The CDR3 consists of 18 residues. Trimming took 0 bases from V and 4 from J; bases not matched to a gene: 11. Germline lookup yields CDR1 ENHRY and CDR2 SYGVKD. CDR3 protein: CAISESRESGGLGNTIYF. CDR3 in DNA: TGTGCCATCAGTGAGTCGCGAGAATCAGGGGGCCTCGGAAACACCATATATTTT.

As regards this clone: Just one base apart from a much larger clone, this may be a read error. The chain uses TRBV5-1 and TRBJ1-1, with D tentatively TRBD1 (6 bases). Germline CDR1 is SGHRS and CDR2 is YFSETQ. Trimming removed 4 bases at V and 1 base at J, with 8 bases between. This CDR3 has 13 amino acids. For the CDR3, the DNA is TGCGCCAGCAGCCAGACAGGGAACACTGAAGCTTTCTTT. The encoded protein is CASSQTGNTEAFF.